Listed below are T cell receptor beta chains from one sample, sequenced in a study of prognosis after radiotherapy for stage I lung cancer. Using its own MiXCR run on the multiplex PCR reads, TCRdb lists one record per CDR3 protein. The table includes tens of thousands of distinct CDR3 sequences, around 46% detected once. The source was PBMCs, collected before or after stereotactic body radiation therapy (not recorded which). The source of these receptors is a donor aged 50 or older with non-small cell lung cancer. Each CDR3 is given with its conserved first and last residue. A D gene is named only where the DNA matches it firmly. Where a row states a size, it is once, few, many or the class of an expanded clone; other rows omit it.

d_gene	abundance	v_gene	j_gene	CDR3aa	CDR3nt
.	medium-sized	TRBV27	TRBJ1-6	CASSPLSTNSPLHF	TGTGCCAGCAGTCCTCTCTCGACCAATTCACCCCTCCACTTT
.	many	TRBV5-4	TRBJ2-2	CASSSDNVWWELFF	TGTGCCAGCAGCTCGGACAACGTTTGGTGGGAGCTGTTTTTT
TRBD1	.	TRBV7-2	TRBJ2-7	CASSLEKGASYEQYF	TGTGCCAGCAGCTTAGAGAAGGGGGCGTCCTACGAGCAGTACTTC
.	many	TRBV27	TRBJ2-5	CASSFIDEETQYF	TGTGCCAGCAGTTTCATAGACGAGGAGACCCAGTACTTC
TRBD1	.	TRBV28	TRBJ1-3	CASSLRGGTVRSGNTIYF	TGTGCTAGCAGTTTAAGGGGGGGGACAGTGCGATCTGGAAACACCATATATTTT
TRBD2	.	TRBV19	TRBJ2-7	CASSICGRAGGSGLEAYEQYF	TGTGCCAGTAGTATTTGCGGGAGGGCAGGGGGATCCGGACTAGAGGCGTACGAGCAGTACTTC
.	.	TRBV6-2/TRBV6-3	TRBJ2-7	CATGSLYIEQYF	TGTGCCACCGGGAGTCTCTATATCGAGCAGTACTTC
TRBD1	many	TRBV11-2	TRBJ2-5	CASSSGTGVGIETQYF	TGTGCCAGCAGCTCCGGGACAGGGGTGGGGATCGAGACCCAGTACTTC
TRBD1	.	TRBV28	TRBJ2-5	CASSPDRGRETQYF	TGTGCCAGCAGCCCGGACAGGGGGCGAGAGACCCAGTACTTC
TRBD2	medium-sized	TRBV6-1	TRBJ2-1	CASRIGLADYNEQFF	TGTGCCAGCAGAATTGGACTAGCGGACTACAATGAGCAGTTCTTC
TRBD1	many	TRBV19	TRBJ1-5	CASSGTATLNQPQHF	TGTGCCAGTAGTGGGACAGCGACCCTCAATCAGCCCCAGCATTTT
.	.	TRBV6-2/TRBV6-3	TRBJ2-2	CASNLCGSHTGELFF	TGTGCCAGCAATTTATGTGGGAGTCACACCGGGGAGCTGTTTTTT
.	.	TRBV12-3/TRBV12-4	TRBJ2-3	CASSPGGSTDTQYF	TGTGCCAGCAGCCCGGGGGGCTCCACAGATACGCAGTATTTT
.	.	TRBV6-5	TRBJ2-1	CASSSTTSRNEQFF	TGTGCCAGCAGTTCAACTACTAGCCGCAATGAGCAGTTCTTC
.	once	TRBV6-1	TRBJ2-7	CASILGQPTVEQYF	TGTGCCAGCATCCTAGGACAGCCGACGGTCGAGCAGTACTTC
.	medium-sized	TRBV12-3/TRBV12-4	TRBJ2-7	CASSSDSYEQYF	TGTGCCAGCAGCTCCGACAGCTACGAGCAGTACTTC
TRBD1	many	TRBV19	TRBJ2-2	CASRVTGANTGELFF	TGTGCCAGTAGGGTGACAGGGGCGAACACCGGGGAGCTGTTTTTT
.	medium-sized	TRBV6-1	TRBJ2-1	CASKGMLGTVHNEQFF	TGTGCCAGCAAGGGGATGCTGGGTACAGTCCACAATGAGCAGTTCTTC
.	few	TRBV7-6	TRBJ2-6	CASSFHGGVSRSGANVLTF	TGTGCCAGCAGCTTCCACGGAGGGGTGTCCCGCTCTGGGGCCAACGTCCTGACTTTC
.	many	TRBV5-4	TRBJ2-1	CASSLSGSNEQFF	TGTGCCAGCAGCTTATCGGGGAGTAATGAGCAGTTCTTC
.	many	TRBV12-3/TRBV12-4	TRBJ1-2	CASSLGGARNYGYTF	TGTGCCAGCAGTTTAGGGGGGGCGCGTAACTATGGCTACACCTTC
TRBD1	medium-sized	TRBV5-1	TRBJ2-1	CASSLDGQGANEQFF	TGCGCCAGCAGCTTGGATGGACAGGGTGCAAATGAGCAGTTCTTC
TRBD2	many	TRBV20-1	TRBJ2-1	CSTPGGLAASNNEQFF	TGCAGTACCCCCGGGGGACTAGCGGCCTCCAACAATGAGCAGTTCTTC
.	.	TRBV10-3	TRBJ2-2	CSISEEEAGELFF	TGTTCCATCAGTGAAGAGGAGGCCGGGGAGCTGTTTTTT
TRBD1	many	TRBV3-1	TRBJ2-2	CASSQGRTGTTGELFF	TGTGCCAGCAGCCAAGGCCGGACAGGGACCACCGGGGAGCTGTTTTTT
TRBD1	many	TRBV9	TRBJ1-6	CAGSPRGGTGVNSPLHF	TGTGCCGGCAGCCCCCGAGGGGGGACAGGGGTAAATTCACCCCTCCACTTT
.	many	TRBV9	TRBJ1-2	CASSATQGIGYTF	TGTGCCAGCAGCGCAACACAGGGAATTGGCTACACCTTC
TRBD2	many	TRBV24-1	TRBJ2-7	CATGGSGSDEQYF	TGTGCCACCGGAGGGAGCGGGAGTGACGAGCAGTACTTC
.	once	TRBV6-5	TRBJ2-7	CASIYGAGGYEQYF	TGTGCCAGCATTTACGGCGCAGGTGGCTACGAGCAGTACTTC
.	.	TRBV12-3/TRBV12-4	TRBJ2-7	CASMRTLSSYEQYF	TGTGCCAGCATGCGAACCCTCAGCTCCTACGAGCAGTACTTC
TRBD2	.	TRBV19	TRBJ2-1	CASIIGGSEQFF	TGTGCTAGTATTATCGGGGGGAGTGAGCAGTTCTTC
TRBD1	many	TRBV7-2	TRBJ2-5	CASSRDRGGQTQYF	TGTGCCAGCAGCCGGGACAGGGGGGGCCAGACCCAGTACTTC
.	medium-sized	TRBV20-1	TRBJ1-2	CSARDPEGRGYGYTF	TGCAGTGCTAGAGATCCTGAAGGGAGAGGCTATGGCTACACCTTC
TRBD1	once	TRBV28	TRBJ1-2	CASIPRDSYGYTF	TGTGCCAGCATTCCCCGGGACAGCTATGGCTACACCTTC
TRBD2	few	TRBV11-3	TRBJ2-3	CASSPGRRGKDTQYF	TGTGCCAGCAGCCCCGGGCGGCGGGGGAAAGATACGCAGTATTTT
TRBD1	.	TRBV20-1	TRBJ2-3	CSARKTGQGSSDTQYF	TGCAGTGCTAGAAAGACGGGACAGGGGAGTTCAGATACGCAGTATTTT